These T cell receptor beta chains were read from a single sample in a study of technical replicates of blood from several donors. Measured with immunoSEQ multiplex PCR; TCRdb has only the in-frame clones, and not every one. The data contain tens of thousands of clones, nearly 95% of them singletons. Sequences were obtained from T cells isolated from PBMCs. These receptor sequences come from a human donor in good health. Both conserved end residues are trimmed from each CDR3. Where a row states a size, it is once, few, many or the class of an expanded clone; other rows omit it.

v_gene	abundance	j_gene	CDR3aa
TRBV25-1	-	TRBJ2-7	ASRDSYEQY
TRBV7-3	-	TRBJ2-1	ASSPDRGSYNEQF
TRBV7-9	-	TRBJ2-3	ASSLSGGGGTQY
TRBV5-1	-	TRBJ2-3	ASQGAGTDTQY
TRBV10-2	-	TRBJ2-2	ASKLKTGATGELF
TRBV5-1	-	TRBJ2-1	ASSARQGDYNEQF
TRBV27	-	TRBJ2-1	ASSLQNNEQF
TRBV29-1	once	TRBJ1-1	SVRRGTEAF
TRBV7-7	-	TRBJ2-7	ASSHRTGGLYEQY
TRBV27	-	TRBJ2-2	ASSPTSGSIDTGELF
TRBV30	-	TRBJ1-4	AWSVAGKRNEKLF
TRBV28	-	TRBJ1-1	ASSFLAIQLNTEAF
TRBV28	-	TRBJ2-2	ASSLAGIDFGELF
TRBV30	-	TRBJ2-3	AWSEAPGIDTQY
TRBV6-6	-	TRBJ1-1	ASSYSRLTEAF
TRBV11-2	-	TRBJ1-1	ASSLATATEAF
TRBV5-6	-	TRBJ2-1	ASSPRGTLIRNEQF
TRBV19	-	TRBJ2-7	ASSGLADYEQY
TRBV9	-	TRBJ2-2	ASSVVGGYLAGELF
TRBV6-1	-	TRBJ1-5	ASSARQGLDNQPQH
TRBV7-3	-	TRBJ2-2	ASSLSPRGTTGELF
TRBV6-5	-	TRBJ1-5	ASSPTGYSNQPQH
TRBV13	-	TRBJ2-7	ASSQFGTGANEQY
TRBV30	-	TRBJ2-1	AWSFGGGAYNEQF
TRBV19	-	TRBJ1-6	ASSSDRNSPLH
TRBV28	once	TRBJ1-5	ASSTRDSLGQPQH
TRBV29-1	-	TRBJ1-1	SAPGGSTEAF
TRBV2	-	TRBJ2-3	ASSVSAGVTDTQY
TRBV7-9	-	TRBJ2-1	ASSLAEPSGEQF
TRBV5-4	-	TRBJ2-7	ASSLLAGAEQY
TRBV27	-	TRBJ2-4	ASSFDRLAKNIQY
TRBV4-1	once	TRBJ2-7	ASSIGGAESPYEQY
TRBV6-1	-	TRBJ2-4	ASSELTTGDNIQY
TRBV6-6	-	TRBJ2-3	ASAPGQDGTDTQY
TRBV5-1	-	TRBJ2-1	ASSSGDRGLDNEQF
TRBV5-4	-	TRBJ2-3	ASSPSGGPLDGTDTQY
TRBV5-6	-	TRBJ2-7	ASSLGGGYEQY
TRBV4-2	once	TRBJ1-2	ASSQDWGVGYGYT
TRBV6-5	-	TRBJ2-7	ARSLFSGSYEQY
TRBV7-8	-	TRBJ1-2	ASSLASHRGWGGYT
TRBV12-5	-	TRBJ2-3	ASGLVRSGGYTDTQY
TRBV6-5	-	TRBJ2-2	ASRQGANTGELF
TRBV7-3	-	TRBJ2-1	ASSSVPYNEQF
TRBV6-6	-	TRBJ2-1	ASSYSSGNNEQF
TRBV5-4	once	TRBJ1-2	ASSLGGRGQGYT
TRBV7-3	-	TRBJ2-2	ASSISGSGELF
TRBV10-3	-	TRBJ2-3	AISGVAGTSGGRGNTQY
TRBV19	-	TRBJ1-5	ASSTLTGWDNQPQH
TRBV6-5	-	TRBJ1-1	ASSYYGTGEAF
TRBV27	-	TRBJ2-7	ASSLYSGSYEQY
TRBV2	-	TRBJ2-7	ASSEYGEMRKDEQY
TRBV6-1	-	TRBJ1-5	ASSEQGGQPQH
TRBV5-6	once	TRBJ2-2	ASSPTEGHRELF
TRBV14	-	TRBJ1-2	ASSQDGDRGHYGYT
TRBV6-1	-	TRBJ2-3	ASGGLAGGQGTQY
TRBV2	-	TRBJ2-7	ASSVQLAYEQY
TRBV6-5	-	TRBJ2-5	ASSPSGGTQY
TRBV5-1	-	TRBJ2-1	ASSAVPNEQF